The entry below gives a single TCR beta chain sequence along with its context. In the original workflow: Researchers report that nucleated cell counts were estimated from reference gene primer amplification. Profiled with immunoSEQ multiplex PCR; TCRdb holds only in-frame clones, not every one. The V and J calls and clone size are taken from that table; D and trimming were inferred from the DNA. The table shows about 170,000 clones, with 65% to 85% occurring only once. The sample originates from a study of blood T cell repertoires in COVID-19. About the study: Acute and convalescent COVID-19 samples came from the United States, Italy and Spain. From T cells, B-cell-depleted T cells, or PBMCs came the material, which was cDNA or gDNA.

Per germline, CDR1 SGHRS and CDR2 YFSETQ. This CDR3 region has 19 residues. J lost 5 bases, V lost 0 bases, and 18 bases had no gene match. Sequencing used peripheral blood. The sequence derives from a man aged 70-80 years with active or convalescent COVID-19. V is TRBV5-1 and J is TRBJ2-5; 8 bases are a match to TRBD2. In DNA form, the CDR3 reads TGCGCCAGCAGCTTGGTGGGCGTAGCGGGAAGGGACCTCCGGGAGACCCAGTACTTC. This sequence encodes CASSLVGVAGRDLRETQYF.